This T cell receptor beta chain was identified in a study of T-cell memory formation after mild COVID-19. The trim removed 1 base at V and 7 bases at J, leaving 16 bases unmatched. The CDR3 extends over 18 amino acids. Germline values: CDR1 SGHTA, CDR2 FQGNSA. TCRdb fed the 5' RACE reads into MiXCR, producing one record per CDR3 protein. The table shows some 210,000 distinct CDR3 sequences, with approximately 10% occurring only once. The V call is TRBV7-2, the J call TRBJ1-2, with 9 bases lining up with TRBD1. The sequenced material came from PBMCs or a T cell subset sorted from them (not recorded which). The sequence was obtained from a man between 18 and 35 years old who had mild COVID-19 (a few samples of this study predate the infection). Cell type and time point are not known. CDR3 protein: CASSLDAGTGSFIGGYTF. The CDR3 nucleotides read TGTGCCAGCAGCTTAGACGCCGGGACAGGGTCCTTCATTGGTGGCTACACCTTC.